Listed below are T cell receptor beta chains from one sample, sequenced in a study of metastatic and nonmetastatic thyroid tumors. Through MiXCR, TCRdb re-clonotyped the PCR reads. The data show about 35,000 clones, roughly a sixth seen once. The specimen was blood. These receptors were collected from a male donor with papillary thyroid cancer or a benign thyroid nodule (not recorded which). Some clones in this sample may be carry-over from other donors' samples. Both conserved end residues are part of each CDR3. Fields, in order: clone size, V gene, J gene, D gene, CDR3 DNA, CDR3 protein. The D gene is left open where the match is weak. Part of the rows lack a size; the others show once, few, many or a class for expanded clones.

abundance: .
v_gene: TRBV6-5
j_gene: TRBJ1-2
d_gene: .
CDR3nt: TGTGCCAGCAGTTACGACGACAGCGCCTATGGCTACACCTTC
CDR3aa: CASSYDDSAYGYTF

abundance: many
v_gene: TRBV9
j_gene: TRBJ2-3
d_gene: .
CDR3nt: TGTGCCAGCAGCGTAGTGGGGGGGCTAGGCACAGATACGCAGTATTTT
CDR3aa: CASSVVGGLGTDTQYF

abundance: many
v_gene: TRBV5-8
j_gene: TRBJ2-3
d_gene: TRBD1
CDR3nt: TGTGCCAGCAGCGAGAACAGGGGGTGGACTGGGGGTACGCAGTATTTT
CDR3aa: CASSENRGWTGGTQYF

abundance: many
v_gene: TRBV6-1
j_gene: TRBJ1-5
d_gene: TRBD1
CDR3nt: TGTGCCAGCAGACCGACAGGGTGGAGTCAGCCCCAGCATTTT
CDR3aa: CASRPTGWSQPQHF

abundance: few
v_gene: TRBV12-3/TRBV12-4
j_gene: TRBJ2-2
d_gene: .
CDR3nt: TGTGCCAGCAGTTTAAACGTACAGTGGGTCGGGGAGCTGTTCTTT
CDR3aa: CASSLNVQWVGELFF

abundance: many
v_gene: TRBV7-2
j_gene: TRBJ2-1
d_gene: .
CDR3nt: TGTGCCAGCAGCTCGGGACCACAGGAGAATGAGCAGTTCTTC
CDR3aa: CASSSGPQENEQFF

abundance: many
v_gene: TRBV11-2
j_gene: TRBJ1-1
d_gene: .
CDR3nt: TGTGCCAGCAGCTTAAGGGAACAGCATGAAGCTTTCTTT
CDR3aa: CASSLREQHEAFF

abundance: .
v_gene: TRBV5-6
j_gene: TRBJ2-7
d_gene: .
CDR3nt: TGTGCCAGCAGCTCTCTGTCTAGCTGGGGCTACGAGCAGTACTTC
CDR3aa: CASSSLSSWGYEQYF

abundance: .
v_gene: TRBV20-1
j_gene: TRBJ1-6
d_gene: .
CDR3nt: TGCAGTGCTAGAGTAACAGGCGTCAATAATTCACCCCTCCACTTT
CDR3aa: CSARVTGVNNSPLHF

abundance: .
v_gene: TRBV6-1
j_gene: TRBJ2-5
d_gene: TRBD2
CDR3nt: TGTGCCAGCAGCCAGATCACAGTGGGGGGGAAGAGGGAGACCCAGTACTTC
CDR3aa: CASSQITVGGKRETQYF

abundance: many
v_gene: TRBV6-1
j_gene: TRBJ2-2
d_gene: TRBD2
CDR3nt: TGTGCCAGCATTGGCGGGAGCGGGAGGGTCGGGGAGCTGTTTTTT
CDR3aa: CASIGGSGRVGELFF

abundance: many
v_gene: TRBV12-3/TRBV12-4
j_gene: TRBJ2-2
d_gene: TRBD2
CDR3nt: TGTGCCAGCAGTTTAGAGGGACTAGCGGGAACGAACACCGGGGAGCTGTTTTTT
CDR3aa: CASSLEGLAGTNTGELFF

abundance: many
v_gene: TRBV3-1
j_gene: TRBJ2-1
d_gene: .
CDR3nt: TGTGCCAGCAGCCAAGGAACCGTCTACAATGAGCAGTTCTTC
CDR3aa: CASSQGTVYNEQFF

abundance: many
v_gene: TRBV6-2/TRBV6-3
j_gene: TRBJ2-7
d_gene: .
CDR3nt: TGTGCCAGCAGTTACTCCGGGACATACTACGAGCAGTACTTC
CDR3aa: CASSYSGTYYEQYF

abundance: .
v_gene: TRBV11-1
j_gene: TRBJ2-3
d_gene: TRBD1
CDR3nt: TGTGCCAACAGCTTGGGACAGTCGATCGCAGATACGCAGTATTTT
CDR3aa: CANSLGQSIADTQYF

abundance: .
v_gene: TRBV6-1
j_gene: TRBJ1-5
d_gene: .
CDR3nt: TGTGCCAGCAACCCCCCGGTCGAACTCAATCAGCCCCAGCATTTT
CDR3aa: CASNPPVELNQPQHF

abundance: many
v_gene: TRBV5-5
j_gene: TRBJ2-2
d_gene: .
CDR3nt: TGTGCCAGCAGCTCGAAACTTACAGGGTGGACCGGGGAGCTGTTTTTT
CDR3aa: CASSSKLTGWTGELFF

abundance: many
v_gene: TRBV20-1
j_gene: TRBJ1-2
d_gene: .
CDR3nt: TGCAGTGCTGCAAATATTAACTATGGCTACACCTTC
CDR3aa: CSAANINYGYTF

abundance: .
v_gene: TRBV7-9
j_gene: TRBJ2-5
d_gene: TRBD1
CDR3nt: TGTGCCAGCAGCTTATGGATCGGACAGGAAGAGACCCAGTACTTC
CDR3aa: CASSLWIGQEETQYF

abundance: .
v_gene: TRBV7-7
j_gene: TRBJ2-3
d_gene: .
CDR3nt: TGTTCCAGCAGCCTACTCGAGGACTCAGATACGCAGTATTTT
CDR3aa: CSSSLLEDSDTQYF

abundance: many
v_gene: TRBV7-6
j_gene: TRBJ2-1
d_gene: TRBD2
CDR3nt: TGTGCCAGCAGCACCCTAGGTGGGGGGACTAGCTTTAGTGAGCAGTTCTTC
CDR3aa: CASSTLGGGTSFSEQFF

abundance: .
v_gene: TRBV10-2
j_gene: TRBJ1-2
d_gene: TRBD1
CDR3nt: TGCGCCAGCAGTCCCGGGACAGGGGACTATGGCTACACCTTC
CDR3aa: CASSPGTGDYGYTF

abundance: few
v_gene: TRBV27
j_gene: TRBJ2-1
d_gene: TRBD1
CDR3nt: TGTGCCAGCAGCGCGGGACAGGGGAACAATGAGCAGTTCTTC
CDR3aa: CASSAGQGNNEQFF

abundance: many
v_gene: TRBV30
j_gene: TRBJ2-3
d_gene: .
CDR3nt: TGTGCCTGGAGTGTACAGTTAGGAGATACGCAGTATTTT
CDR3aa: CAWSVQLGDTQYF

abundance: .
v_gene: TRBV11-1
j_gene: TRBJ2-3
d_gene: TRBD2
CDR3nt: TGTGCCAGCAGCTTAGAGAGCGGGAGTTATACGCAGTATTTT
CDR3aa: CASSLESGSYTQYF

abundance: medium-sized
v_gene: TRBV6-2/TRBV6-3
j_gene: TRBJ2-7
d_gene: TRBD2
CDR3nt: TGTGCCAGCACGACTAGCGGGAGGGAGGCCTACGAGCAGTACTTC
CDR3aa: CASTTSGREAYEQYF

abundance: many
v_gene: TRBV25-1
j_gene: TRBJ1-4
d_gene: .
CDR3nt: TGTGCCAGCAGTTATGGACTGACTGAAAAACTGTTTTTT
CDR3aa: CASSYGLTEKLFF

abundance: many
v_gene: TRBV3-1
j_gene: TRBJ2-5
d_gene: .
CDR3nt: TGTGCCAGCAGCCAATACGGGGTTAGAGGAGAGACCCAGTACTTC
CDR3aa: CASSQYGVRGETQYF

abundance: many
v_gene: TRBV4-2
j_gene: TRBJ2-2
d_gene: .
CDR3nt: TGTGCCAGCAGCCAAGAAGAGGGTGACTACACCGGGGAGCTGTTTTTT
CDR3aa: CASSQEEGDYTGELFF

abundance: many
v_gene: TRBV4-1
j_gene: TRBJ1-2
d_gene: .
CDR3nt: TGCGCCAGCAGCCAAGAGGGGGGTTCTAACTATGGCTACACCTTC
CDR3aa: CASSQEGGSNYGYTF

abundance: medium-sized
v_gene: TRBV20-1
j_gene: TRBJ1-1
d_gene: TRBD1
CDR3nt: TGCAGTGCTTCCGACAGGGGCGGCACTGAAGCTTTCTTT
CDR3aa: CSASDRGGTEAFF

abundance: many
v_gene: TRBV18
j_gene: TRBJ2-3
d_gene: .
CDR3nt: TGTGCCAGCTCACCAGGCCGGACGGATACGCAGTATTTT
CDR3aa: CASSPGRTDTQYF

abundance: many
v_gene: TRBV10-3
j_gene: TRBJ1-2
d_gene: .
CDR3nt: TGTGCCACTGAAGAGGACAGATCTAACTATGGCTACACCTTC
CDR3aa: CATEEDRSNYGYTF

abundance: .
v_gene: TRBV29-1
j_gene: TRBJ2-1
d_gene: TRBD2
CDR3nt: TGCAGCGTTGAAGGGGTCGTTGGACTAGCGGGACAATCCTACAATGAGCAGTTCTTC
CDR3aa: CSVEGVVGLAGQSYNEQFF

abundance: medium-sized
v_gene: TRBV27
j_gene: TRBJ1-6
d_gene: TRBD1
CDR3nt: TGTGCCAGCAGTTCGACAGGGGCCCCTAGCTCCTATAATTCACCCCTCCACTTT
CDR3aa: CASSSTGAPSSYNSPLHF

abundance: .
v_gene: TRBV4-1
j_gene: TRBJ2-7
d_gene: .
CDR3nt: TGCGCCAGCAGCCAATGGTCCAGGGGGGCCTACGAGCAGTACTTC
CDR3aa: CASSQWSRGAYEQYF

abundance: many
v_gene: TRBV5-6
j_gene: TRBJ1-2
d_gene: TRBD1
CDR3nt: TGTGCCAGCAGCTTGGTCCCACAGGGGGCGAGTTATGGCTACACCTTC
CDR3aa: CASSLVPQGASYGYTF

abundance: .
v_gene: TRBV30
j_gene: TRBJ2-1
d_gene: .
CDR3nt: TGTGCCTGGAGCCGCCGCGAAGAGCAGTTCTTC
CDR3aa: CAWSRREEQFF

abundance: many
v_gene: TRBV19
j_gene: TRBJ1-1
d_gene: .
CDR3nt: TGTGCCAGTAGCAAGGGACGGGAAAGAATGAACACTGAAGCTTTCTTT
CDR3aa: CASSKGRERMNTEAFF

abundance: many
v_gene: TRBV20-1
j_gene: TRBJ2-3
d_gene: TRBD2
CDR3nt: TGCAGTGCTAGAGGGGGTGGGGTAGCGGGAGGTCCTAGCACAGATACGCAGTATTTT
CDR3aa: CSARGGGVAGGPSTDTQYF

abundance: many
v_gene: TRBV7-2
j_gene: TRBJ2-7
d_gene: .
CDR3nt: TGTGCCAGCAGCTTTGGGGTAGGGGCGACCTACGAGCAGTACTTC
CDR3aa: CASSFGVGATYEQYF